The 24 T cell receptor beta chains given below trace back to one sample, sequenced in a study of blood T cell repertoires in COVID-19. TCRdb's table, derived via immunoSEQ multiplex PCR, lists solely in-frame clones and lacks some. The sample records roughly 160,000 clones, around 84% being singletons. Sequenced: peripheral blood. The receptors originated from a woman aged 45-60 years with COVID-19, enrolled during active disease.

V usage is TRBV5-1 and J usage is TRBJ2-1, with 7 nucleotides matching TRBD2. V lost 4 bases, J lost 3 bases, and 7 bases stayed unmatched. The CDR3 is 15 amino acids. Germline values: CDR1 SGHRS, CDR2 YFSETQ. The CDR3 bases are TGCGCCAGCAGCCCGGGGACTAATCTCTACAATGAGCAGTTCTTC. Translation: CASSPGTNLYNEQFF.

This clone was observed a handful of times. The CDR3 DNA sequence: TGTGCCAGCAATTCGTGGGGGGGTGGAAACACCATATATTTT. It specifies CASNSWGGGNTIYF. The chain has TRBV6-5 and TRBJ1-3; perhaps TRBD1 as D (5 bases). Germline V lookup: CDR1 MNHEY, CDR2 SVGAGI. This CDR3 has 14 residues. V was pared by 7 bases and J by 3 bases, with 13 bases between.

The chain uses TRBV3-1 (or the pseudogene TRBV3-2) and TRBJ1-1; tentatively, D is TRBD1 (5 bases). The CDR3 consists of 13 residues. Germline CDR1 is LGHDT and CDR2 is YNNKEL (reference sequence). The V gene lost 4 bases and the J gene lost 5 bases, with 11 bases spanning the gap. CDR3 coding DNA: TGTGCCAGCAGCCGAGTCAGGGAAACTGAAGCTTTCTTT. As protein: CASSRVRETEAFF.

The chain employs TRBV7-9 and TRBJ1-2; no reliable D call. The CDR3 is 13 amino acids. Trimming pared 7 bases from V and 2 bases from J, leaving 11 bases between. Per germline, CDR1 SEHNR and CDR2 FQNEAQ (reference sequence). This chain's CDR3 is CASTWEGNYGYTF. In DNA form, the CDR3 reads TGTGCCAGCACTTGGGAGGGAAACTATGGCTACACCTTC.

This chain joins TRBV10-3 and TRBJ2-1; 8 bases align to TRBD2. CDR3 length equals 17 residues. V gave up 6 bases and J gave up 0 bases; unmatched junction bases: 10. CDR1 and CDR2 from the germline V gene are ENHRY and SYGVKD. The CDR3 nucleotides are TGTGCCATCAGCTACACCACCGGGGGGGCCTCCTACAATGAGCAGTTCTTC. As protein: CAISYTTGGASYNEQFF.

This sequence joins TRBV19 and TRBJ2-7, with TRBD2 matching over 13 bases. Germline lookup yields CDR1 LNHDA and CDR2 SQIVND (reference sequence). Germline trimming cut 10 bases from V and 0 bases from J; bases unmatched to any gene: 3. The CDR3 runs 14 residues. The CDR3 here is CATRTSGSSYEQYF. The CDR3, as DNA: TGTGCCACCCGGACTAGCGGGAGCTCCTACGAGCAGTACTTC.

The chain employs TRBV28 and TRBJ1-2; the match to TRBD1 covers 7 bases. The ends lost 6 bases at V and 4 bases at J; junction bases unmatched: 17. Germline lookup yields CDR1 MDHEN and CDR2 SYDVKM. CDR3 length: 17 residues. Here the CDR3 reads CASRFSPLRQGVYGYTF. The CDR3 nucleotides read TGTGCCAGCAGATTCTCCCCGCTGAGACAGGGAGTCTATGGCTACACCTTC.

This clone was observed once. The genes are TRBV30 and TRBJ2-3; 10 bases match TRBD1. Trimming at V came to 2 bases and at J to 4 bases, leaving 6 bases not matched to a gene. CDR1 is GTSNPN, CDR2 SVGIG, per germline (reference sequence). The CDR3 runs 15 residues. CDR3 coding DNA: TGTGCCTGGAGTCCGGGACAGGGGAGCGCAGATACGCAGTATTTT. Its protein is CAWSPGQGSADTQYF.

The gene calls are TRBV15 and TRBJ2-7; 9 positions agree with TRBD1. The CDR3 covers 14 residues. CDR1 is LNHNV and CDR2 is YYDKDF in the germline V gene (reference sequence). Germline trimming cut 3 bases from V and 11 bases from J; bases unmatched to any gene: 11. As DNA, the CDR3 is TGTGCCACCAGCAGGGGCTCGGACAGGGGTCCGGAGTACTTC. Its translation is CATSRGSDRGPEYF.

The J gene is TRBJ1-1, the V gene TRBV24-1; TRBD1 agrees at 8 bases. CDR3 length: 14 amino acids. The V gene's germline CDR1 is KGHDR and CDR2 SFDVKD. V gave up 5 bases and J gave up 5 bases; unmatched junction bases: 6. The CDR3 region is CATSATGGRTEAFF. CDR3 DNA sequence: TGTGCCACCAGTGCTACAGGGGGAAGGACTGAAGCTTTCTTT.

The chain uses TRBV28 and TRBJ1-5; 9 bases are a match to TRBD1. Germline lookup yields CDR1 MDHEN and CDR2 SYDVKM. The CDR3 is 17 residues long. Losses at the gene ends were 5 bases for V and 7 bases for J; bases not matched to a gene: 15. The CDR3 sequence: CASSTGDRDGFGQPQHF. The CDR3 DNA reads TGTGCCAGCAGTACTGGGGACAGGGATGGGTTCGGACAGCCCCAGCATTTT.

This chain connects TRBV9 to TRBJ1-2; TRBD1 matches 7 bases. Germline CDR1 SGDLS, CDR2 YYNGEE. This CDR3 has 13 amino acids. J gave up 5 bases and V 2 bases, and 3 bases lay outside the gene matches. The CDR3 DNA reads TGTGCCAGCAGCGTCCAGGGGGATTATGGCTACACCTTC. This gives the protein CASSVQGDYGYTF.

The chain links TRBV7-2 to TRBJ2-3; 9 nucleotides line up with TRBD2. V lost 6 bases, J lost 5 bases, and 9 bases stayed unmatched. The V gene's germline CDR1 is SGHTA and CDR2 FQGNSA. The CDR3 is 15 amino acids. In nucleotides, the CDR3 is TGTGCCAGCAGACTTCTAGCGGGGCGTGGAGATACGCAGTATTTT. As protein: CASRLLAGRGDTQYF.

The rearrangement links TRBV30 to TRBJ1-1, with D tentatively TRBD1 (5 bases). Trimming left V 4 bases short and J 11 bases short, with 20 bases between. The germline CDR1 and CDR2 sequences are GTSNPN and SVGIG (reference sequence). This CDR3 has 13 residues. This chain's CDR3 is CAWIPQVGLGAFF. The CDR3 coding sequence is TGTGCCTGGATTCCACAGGTCGGTTTGGGGGCTTTCTTT. The complete variable domain, with remaining parts taken from reference TRBV30 and TRBJ1-1, reads SQTIHQWPATLVQPVGSPLSLECTVEGTSNPNLYWYRQAAGRGLQLLFYSVGIGQISSEVPQNLSASRPQDRQFILSSKKLLLSDSGFYLCAWIPQVGLGAFFGQGTRLTVV.

The genes are TRBV19 and TRBJ1-5; D gene unclear. The V gene's germline CDR1 is LNHDA and CDR2 SQIVND (reference sequence). The V and J ends lost 6 bases and 6 bases respectively, with 9 bases between them. The CDR3 covers 12 residues. The DNA for the CDR3 is TGTGCCAGTAGGGAGGGAAGTCAGCCCCAGCATTTT. It translates to CASREGSQPQHF.

This rearrangement joins TRBV5-1 to TRBJ2-7; maybe TRBD1 (6 bases). This CDR3 spans 14 amino acids. V dropped 3 bases and J dropped 4 bases, with 14 bases sitting between them. Germline lookup yields CDR1 SGHRS and CDR2 YFSETQ. CDR3 sequence: CASSSGQIKYEQYF. The CDR3 nucleotides are TGCGCCAGCAGCTCCGGACAGATCAAATACGAGCAGTACTTC.

The table lists this clone with a few counts. The chain couples TRBV7-2 to TRBJ2-3; tentative D call: TRBD1 (6 bases). V was cut by 1 base and J by 5 bases, with 7 bases left in between. The germline CDR1 and CDR2 sequences are SGHTA and FQGNSA. This CDR3 comprises 13 residues. CDR3 sequence (DNA): TGTGCCAGCAGCTTAGACAGGGAAGATACGCAGTATTTT. Protein sequence: CASSLDREDTQYF. The variable domain in full, completed from reference TRBV7-2 and TRBJ2-3, reads GAGVSQSPSNKVTEKGKDVELRCDPISGHTALYWYRQSLGQGLEFLIYFQGNSAPDKSGLPSDRFSAERTGGSVSTLTIQRTQQEDSAVYLCASSLDREDTQYFGPGTRLTVL.

This chain links TRBV9 with TRBJ1-2; the match to TRBD1 covers 8 bases. Germline CDR1 SGDLS, CDR2 YYNGEE. Losses at the gene ends were 0 bases for V and 7 bases for J; bases not matched to a gene: 5. This CDR3 region has 14 residues. The CDR3 sequence is CASSVGRGQGGYTF. As DNA, the CDR3 is TGTGCCAGCAGCGTAGGCAGGGGGCAAGGTGGCTACACCTTC.

V is TRBV24-1 and J is TRBJ2-5, with TRBD1 as a possible D gene (5 bases). CDR1 and CDR2 from the germline V gene are KGHDR and SFDVKD. The germline V and J ends were trimmed by 4 bases and 5 bases, with 10 bases remaining between them. CDR3 length equals 13 residues. CDR3 residues: CATSDQGWETQYF. Written as DNA, the CDR3 is TGTGCCACCAGTGACCAGGGTTGGGAGACCCAGTACTTC.

The chain couples TRBV2 to TRBJ2-5; 9 nucleotides align to TRBD1. V lost 5 bases to trimming and J lost 4 bases; unmatched junction nucleotides: 5. This CDR3 has 14 amino acids. Per germline, CDR1 SNHLY and CDR2 FYNNEI. The CDR3 loop is CASSSGTGTETQYF. The CDR3 DNA reads TGTGCCAGCAGTTCCGGGACAGGGACAGAGACCCAGTACTTC.

This clone is a singleton in its sample. The chain carries TRBV11-2 and TRBJ1-2; 7 bases align to TRBD1. The trim removed 5 bases at V and 6 bases at J, leaving 6 bases unmatched. The CDR3 length is 13 residues. The germline CDR1 and CDR2 sequences are SGHAT and FQNNGV. The CDR3 DNA sequence: TGTGCCAGCAGCGCCCAGGACAGGCATGGCTACACCTTC. Protein: CASSAQDRHGYTF.

The chain recombines TRBV30 with TRBJ2-3, with a possible D match to TRBD1 (6 bases). There are 14 residues in the CDR3. V gave up 2 bases and J gave up 2 bases, with 11 bases separating them. Germline V gene lookup returns CDR1 GTSNPN and CDR2 SVGIG (reference sequence). DNA of the CDR3: TGTGCCTGGAGTTCAGGGGCGACCACAGATACGCAGTATTTT. This gives the protein CAWSSGATTDTQYF.

This sequence joins TRBV27 and TRBJ2-7; tentative D call: TRBD1 (5 bases). The CDR3 is 17 amino acids. Trimming removed 4 bases from V and 2 bases from J, with 21 bases in between. Germline-derived CDR1 and CDR2 are MNHEY and SMNVEV (reference sequence). The CDR3 protein is CASSSISPPGHPYEQYF. The CDR3 coding sequence is TGTGCCAGCAGTTCTATTTCACCTCCAGGACACCCCTACGAGCAGTACTTC.

The chain is built from TRBV29-1 and TRBJ2-3, with 7 positions matching TRBD1. Per germline, CDR1 SQVTM and CDR2 ANQGSEA. The J segment lost 4 bases and the V segment lost 5 bases, leaving 3 bases of the junction unmatched. The CDR3 is 12 residues long. The CDR3 sequence is CSVSTGADTQYF. The DNA for the CDR3 is TGCAGCGTTTCAACAGGGGCAGATACGCAGTATTTT.